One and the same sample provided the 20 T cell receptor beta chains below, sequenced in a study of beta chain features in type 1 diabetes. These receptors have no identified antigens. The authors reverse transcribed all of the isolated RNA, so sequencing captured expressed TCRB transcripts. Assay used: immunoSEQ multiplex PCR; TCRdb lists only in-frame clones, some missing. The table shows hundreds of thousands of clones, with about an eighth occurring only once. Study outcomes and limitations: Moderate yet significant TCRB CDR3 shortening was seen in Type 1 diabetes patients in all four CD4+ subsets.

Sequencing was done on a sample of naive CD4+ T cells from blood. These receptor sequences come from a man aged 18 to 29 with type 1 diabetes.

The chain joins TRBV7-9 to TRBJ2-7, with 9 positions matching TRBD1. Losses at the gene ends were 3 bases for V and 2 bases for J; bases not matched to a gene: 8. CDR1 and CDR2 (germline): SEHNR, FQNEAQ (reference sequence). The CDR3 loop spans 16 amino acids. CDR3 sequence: CASSLVGQGPPYEQYF. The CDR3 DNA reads TGTGCCAGCAGCTTGGTAGGACAGGGGCCTCCCTACGAGCAGTACTTC.

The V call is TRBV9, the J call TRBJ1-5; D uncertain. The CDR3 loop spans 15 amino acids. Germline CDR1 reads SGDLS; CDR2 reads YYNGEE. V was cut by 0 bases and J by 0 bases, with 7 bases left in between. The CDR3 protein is CASSVGTNSNQPQHF. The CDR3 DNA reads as TGTGCCAGCAGCGTAGGAACTAATAGCAATCAGCCCCAGCATTTT.

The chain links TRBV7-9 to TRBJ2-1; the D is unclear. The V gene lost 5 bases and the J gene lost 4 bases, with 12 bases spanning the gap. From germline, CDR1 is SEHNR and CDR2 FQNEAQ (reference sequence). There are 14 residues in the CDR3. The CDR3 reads CASSPNGDYNEQFF. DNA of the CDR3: TGTGCCAGCAGCCCCAACGGAGATTACAATGAGCAGTTCTTC.

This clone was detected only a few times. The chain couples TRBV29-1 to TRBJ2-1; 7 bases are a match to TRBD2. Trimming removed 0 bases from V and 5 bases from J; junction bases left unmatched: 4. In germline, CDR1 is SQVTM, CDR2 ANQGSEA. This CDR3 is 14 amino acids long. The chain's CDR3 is CSVEDWAGDNEQFF. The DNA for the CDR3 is TGCAGCGTTGAAGATTGGGCGGGGGACAATGAGCAGTTCTTC.

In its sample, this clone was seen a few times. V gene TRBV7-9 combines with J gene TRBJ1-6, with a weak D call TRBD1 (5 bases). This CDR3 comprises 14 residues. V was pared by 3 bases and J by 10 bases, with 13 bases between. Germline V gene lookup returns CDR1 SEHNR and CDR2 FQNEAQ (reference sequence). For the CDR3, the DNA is TGTGCCAGCAGCTTTCAACAGGACCGGTCACCCCTCCACTTT. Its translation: CASSFQQDRSPLHF.

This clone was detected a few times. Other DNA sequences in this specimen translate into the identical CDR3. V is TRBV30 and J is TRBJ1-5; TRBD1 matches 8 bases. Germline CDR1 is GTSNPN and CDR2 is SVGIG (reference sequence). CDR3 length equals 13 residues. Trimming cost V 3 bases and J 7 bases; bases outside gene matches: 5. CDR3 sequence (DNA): TGTGCCTGGAGCGAACAGGGGGACCAGCCCCAGCATTTT. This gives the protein CAWSEQGDQPQHF.

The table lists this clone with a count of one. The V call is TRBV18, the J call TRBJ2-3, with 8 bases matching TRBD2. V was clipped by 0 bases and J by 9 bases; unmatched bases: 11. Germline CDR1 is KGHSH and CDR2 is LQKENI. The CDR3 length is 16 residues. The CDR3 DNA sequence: TGTGCCAGCTCACCACCGAGCGGGGGAACCCCAGTCACGCAGTATTTT. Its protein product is CASSPPSGGTPVTQYF.

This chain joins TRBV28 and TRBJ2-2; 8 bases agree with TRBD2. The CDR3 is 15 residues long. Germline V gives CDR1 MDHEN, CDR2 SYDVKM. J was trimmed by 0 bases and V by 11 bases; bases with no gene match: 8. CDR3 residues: CAAGGATANTGELFF. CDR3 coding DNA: TGTGCCGCCGGGGGGGCAACAGCGAACACCGGGGAGCTGTTTTTT.

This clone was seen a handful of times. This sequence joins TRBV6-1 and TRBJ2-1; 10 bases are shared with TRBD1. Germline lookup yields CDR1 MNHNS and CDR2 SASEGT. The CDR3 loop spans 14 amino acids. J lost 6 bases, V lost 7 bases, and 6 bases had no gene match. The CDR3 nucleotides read TGTGCCAGCAATGACAGGGGGCAACCCAATGAGCAGTTCTTC. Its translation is CASNDRGQPNEQFF.

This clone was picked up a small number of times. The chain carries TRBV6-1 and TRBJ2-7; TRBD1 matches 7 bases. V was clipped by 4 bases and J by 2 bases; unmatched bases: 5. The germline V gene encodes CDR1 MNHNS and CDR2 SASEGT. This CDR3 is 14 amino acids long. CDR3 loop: CASSASGGTYEQYF. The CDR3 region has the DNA TGTGCCAGCAGTGCGTCAGGGGGAACCTACGAGCAGTACTTC.

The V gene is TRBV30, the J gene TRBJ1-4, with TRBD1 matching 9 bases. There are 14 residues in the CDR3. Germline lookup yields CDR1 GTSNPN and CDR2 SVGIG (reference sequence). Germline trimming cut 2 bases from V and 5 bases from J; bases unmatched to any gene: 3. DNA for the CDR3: TGTGCCTGGAGTTTGGGACAGGGCAATGAAAAACTGTTTTTT. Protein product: CAWSLGQGNEKLFF.

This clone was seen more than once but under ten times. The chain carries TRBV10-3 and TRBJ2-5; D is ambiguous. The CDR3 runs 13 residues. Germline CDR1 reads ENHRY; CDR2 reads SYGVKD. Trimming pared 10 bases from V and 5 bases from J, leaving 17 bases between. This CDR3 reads CATGPWSLETQYF. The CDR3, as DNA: TGTGCCACCGGGCCGTGGAGTTTGGAGACCCAGTACTTC.

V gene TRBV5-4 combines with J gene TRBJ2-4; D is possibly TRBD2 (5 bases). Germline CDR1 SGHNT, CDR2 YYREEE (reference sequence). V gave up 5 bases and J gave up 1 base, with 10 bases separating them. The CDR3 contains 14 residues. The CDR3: CASSKTGAKNIQYF. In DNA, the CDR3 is TGTGCCAGCAGTAAGACGGGGGCCAAAAACATTCAGTACTTC.

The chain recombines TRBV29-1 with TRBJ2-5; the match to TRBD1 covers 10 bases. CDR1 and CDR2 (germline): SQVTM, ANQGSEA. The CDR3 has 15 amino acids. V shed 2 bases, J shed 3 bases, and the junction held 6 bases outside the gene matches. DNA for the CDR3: TGCAGCGTTGAAAAGGGGACAGGGGTCGAAGAGACCCAGTACTTC. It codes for CSVEKGTGVEETQYF.

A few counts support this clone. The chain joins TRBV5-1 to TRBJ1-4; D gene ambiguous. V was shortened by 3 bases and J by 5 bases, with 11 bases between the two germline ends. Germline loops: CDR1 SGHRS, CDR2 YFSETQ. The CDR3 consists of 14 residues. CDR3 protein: CASSSDGMNEKLFF. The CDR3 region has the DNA TGCGCCAGCAGCTCTGACGGGATGAATGAAAAACTGTTTTTT.

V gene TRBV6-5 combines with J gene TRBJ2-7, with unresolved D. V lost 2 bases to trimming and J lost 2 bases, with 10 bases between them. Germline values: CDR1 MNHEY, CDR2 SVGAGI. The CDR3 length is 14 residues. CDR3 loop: CASSYGIVAYEQYF. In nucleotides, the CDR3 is TGTGCCAGCAGTTACGGGATTGTCGCCTACGAGCAGTACTTC.

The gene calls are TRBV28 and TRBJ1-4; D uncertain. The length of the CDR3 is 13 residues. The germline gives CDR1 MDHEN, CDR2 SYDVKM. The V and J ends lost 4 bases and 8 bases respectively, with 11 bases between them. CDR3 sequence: CASSSLIGEKLFF. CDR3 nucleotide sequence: TGTGCCAGCAGTTCGCTCATAGGGGAAAAACTGTTTTTT.

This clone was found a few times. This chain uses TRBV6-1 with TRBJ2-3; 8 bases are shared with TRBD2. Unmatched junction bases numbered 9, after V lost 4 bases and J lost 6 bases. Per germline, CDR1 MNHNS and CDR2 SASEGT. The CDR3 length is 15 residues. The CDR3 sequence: CASSGGLAVGDTQYF. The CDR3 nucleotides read TGTGCCAGCAGTGGAGGACTAGCCGTTGGCGATACGCAGTATTTT.

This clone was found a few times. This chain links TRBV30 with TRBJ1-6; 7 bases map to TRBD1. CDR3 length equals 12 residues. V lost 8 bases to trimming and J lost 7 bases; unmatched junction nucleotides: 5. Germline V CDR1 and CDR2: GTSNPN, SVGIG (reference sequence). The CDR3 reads CAGDRENSPLHF. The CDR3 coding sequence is TGTGCCGGTGACAGGGAGAATTCACCCCTCCACTTT.

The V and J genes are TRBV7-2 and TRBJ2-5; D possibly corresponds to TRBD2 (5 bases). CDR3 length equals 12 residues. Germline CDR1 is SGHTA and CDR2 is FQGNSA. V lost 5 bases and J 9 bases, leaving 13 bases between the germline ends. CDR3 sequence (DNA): TGTGCCAGCAGCCCAGAGACCGGGGCCCAGTACTTC. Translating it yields CASSPETGAQYF.